These T cell receptor beta chains were read from a single sample in a study of T cell responses to AZD1222 COVID-19 vaccine. Using immunoSEQ multiplex PCR, the repertoire was profiled, and TCRdb retains in-frame clones only, with some absent. The sample includes 96,000 or so clones, 89% of them seen just once. The sequencing here drew on peripheral blood, taken on day 0 of AZD1222 vaccination. The receptors here all came from an adult in good health. CDR3s include the opening cysteine and the closing phenylalanine or tryptophan. Fields, in order: clone size, D gene, V gene, J gene, CDR3 DNA, CDR3 protein. A D gene is named only where the DNA matches it firmly. Clone size appears in some rows only: once, few, many, or a class for an expanded clone.

clone size: NA
D gene: TRBD2
V gene: TRBV4-2
J gene: TRBJ2-7
CDR3 DNA: TGTGCCAGCAGCCAAGATCCGGGCGGGGGGGACGACGAGCAGTACTTC
CDR3 protein: CASSQDPGGGDDEQYF

clone size: NA
D gene: TRBD1
V gene: TRBV5-4
J gene: TRBJ1-2
CDR3 DNA: TGTGCCAGCAGCCCCGGTGTCGGGACAGGGGATGGCTACACCTTC
CDR3 protein: CASSPGVGTGDGYTF

clone size: NA
D gene: NA
V gene: TRBV15
J gene: TRBJ2-7
CDR3 DNA: TGTGCCACCAGCAGAGACGCGGTCGAGCAGTACTTC
CDR3 protein: CATSRDAVEQYF

clone size: NA
D gene: NA
V gene: TRBV7-3
J gene: TRBJ2-1
CDR3 DNA: TGTGCCAGCAGCTCCCAGGGGGCGCGGGGGCACAATGAGCAGTTCTTC
CDR3 protein: CASSSQGARGHNEQFF

clone size: NA
D gene: TRBD2
V gene: TRBV28
J gene: TRBJ2-1
CDR3 DNA: TGTGCCAGCAGTTCCCGGACTAGCGGGGGGTTAAGGGTTTACAATGAGCAGTTCTTC
CDR3 protein: CASSSRTSGGLRVYNEQFF

clone size: NA
D gene: TRBD2
V gene: TRBV6-2/TRBV6-3
J gene: TRBJ2-2
CDR3 DNA: TGTGCCAGCAGTGATCTAGCGGGTAATACCGGGGAGCTGTTTTTT
CDR3 protein: CASSDLAGNTGELFF

clone size: few
D gene: NA
V gene: TRBV7-9
J gene: TRBJ1-1
CDR3 DNA: TGTGCCAGCAGCGATATGCAGGGGACTGAAGCTTTCTTT
CDR3 protein: CASSDMQGTEAFF

clone size: once
D gene: NA
V gene: TRBV6-2/TRBV6-3
J gene: TRBJ1-5
CDR3 DNA: TGTGCCAGCAGTTACAGGGGTGGCAATCAGCCCCAGCATTTT
CDR3 protein: CASSYRGGNQPQHF

clone size: once
D gene: NA
V gene: TRBV6-2/TRBV6-3
J gene: TRBJ2-7
CDR3 DNA: TGTGCCAGCAGTCAAAACCAACTGGATCACTCCTACGAGCAGTACTTC
CDR3 protein: CASSQNQLDHSYEQYF

clone size: NA
D gene: TRBD1
V gene: TRBV7-7
J gene: TRBJ2-5
CDR3 DNA: TGTGCTAGCAGCGGACAGGACCAAGAGACCCAGTACTTC
CDR3 protein: CASSGQDQETQYF

clone size: NA
D gene: TRBD1
V gene: TRBV3-1/TRBV3-2
J gene: TRBJ2-7
CDR3 DNA: TGTGCCAGCAGCCAAGACGGACAGGGGTTAGCCGAGCAGTACTTC
CDR3 protein: CASSQDGQGLAEQYF

clone size: NA
D gene: NA
V gene: TRBV5-1
J gene: TRBJ1-2
CDR3 DNA: TGCGCCAGCAGCTACCGGGAGGATTATGGCTACACCTTC
CDR3 protein: CASSYREDYGYTF

clone size: few
D gene: NA
V gene: TRBV27
J gene: TRBJ2-3
CDR3 DNA: TGTGCCAGCAGACAGGGGAGGACAGATACGCAGTATTTT
CDR3 protein: CASRQGRTDTQYF

clone size: NA
D gene: NA
V gene: TRBV19
J gene: TRBJ2-2
CDR3 DNA: TGTGCCAGTAGGATAGGACGGGGCACCGGGGAGCTGTTTTTT
CDR3 protein: CASRIGRGTGELFF

clone size: NA
D gene: NA
V gene: TRBV7-9
J gene: TRBJ2-7
CDR3 DNA: TGTGCCAGCAGTCAAGGGGTGGGCTCCTACGAGCAGTACTTC
CDR3 protein: CASSQGVGSYEQYF

clone size: NA
D gene: NA
V gene: TRBV29-1
J gene: TRBJ1-4
CDR3 DNA: TGCAGCGTTCGGGTGGGGACGGCGGGGGAAAAACTGTTTTTT
CDR3 protein: CSVRVGTAGEKLFF

clone size: NA
D gene: NA
V gene: TRBV15
J gene: TRBJ2-7
CDR3 DNA: TGTGCCACCAGCAGAGAAGATAGCTACGAGCAGTACTTC
CDR3 protein: CATSREDSYEQYF

clone size: NA
D gene: TRBD1
V gene: TRBV6-5
J gene: TRBJ1-2
CDR3 DNA: TGTGCCAGCAGTTACTCATCGGACAGGGCAACTGGCTACACCTTC
CDR3 protein: CASSYSSDRATGYTF

clone size: NA
D gene: TRBD1
V gene: TRBV30
J gene: TRBJ1-2
CDR3 DNA: TGTGCCGGCGACAGGGGCTCTAACTATGGCTACACCTTC
CDR3 protein: CAGDRGSNYGYTF

clone size: once
D gene: NA
V gene: TRBV4-1
J gene: TRBJ2-3
CDR3 DNA: TGCGCCAGCAGCCAAGATTGGACAGATACGCAGTATTTT
CDR3 protein: CASSQDWTDTQYF

clone size: NA
D gene: NA
V gene: TRBV9
J gene: TRBJ2-1
CDR3 DNA: TGTGCCAGCAGCCCGAGTCCGGACTCCTACAATGAGCAGTTCTTC
CDR3 protein: CASSPSPDSYNEQFF

clone size: few
D gene: NA
V gene: TRBV3-1/TRBV3-2
J gene: TRBJ1-1
CDR3 DNA: TGTGCCAGCAGCACCCTTGGGGAAACTGAAGCTTTCTTT
CDR3 protein: CASSTLGETEAFF

clone size: NA
D gene: NA
V gene: TRBV27
J gene: TRBJ1-1
CDR3 DNA: TGTGCCAGCAGTTGGACAGTTGGAGGGACTGAAGCTTTCTTT
CDR3 protein: CASSWTVGGTEAFF

clone size: NA
D gene: TRBD1
V gene: TRBV6-5
J gene: TRBJ2-7
CDR3 DNA: TGTGCCAGCAGTACAAGGACAGGACAAAGAGACGAGCAGTACTTC
CDR3 protein: CASSTRTGQRDEQYF

clone size: once
D gene: NA
V gene: TRBV2
J gene: TRBJ1-1
CDR3 DNA: TGTGCCAGCAGTGACCTCACAGGGCTGAACACTGAAGCTTTCTTT
CDR3 protein: CASSDLTGLNTEAFF

clone size: NA
D gene: TRBD1
V gene: TRBV7-3
J gene: TRBJ1-3
CDR3 DNA: TGTGCCAGCAGCTCCGGACAGGGCAACACCATATATTTT
CDR3 protein: CASSSGQGNTIYF

clone size: NA
D gene: TRBD2
V gene: TRBV27
J gene: TRBJ2-1
CDR3 DNA: TGTGCCAGCAGTTACCGACTAGCGGGGGGTATTCCTGGTGAGCAGTTCTTC
CDR3 protein: CASSYRLAGGIPGEQFF

clone size: NA
D gene: NA
V gene: TRBV29-1
J gene: TRBJ1-2
CDR3 DNA: TGCAGCGTTGAAGGACAGAACTATGGCTACACCTTC
CDR3 protein: CSVEGQNYGYTF

clone size: once
D gene: NA
V gene: TRBV7-2
J gene: TRBJ1-5
CDR3 DNA: TGTGCCAGCAGCTTAGGGGGCCAGCCCCAGCATTTT
CDR3 protein: CASSLGGQPQHF

clone size: NA
D gene: TRBD2
V gene: TRBV4-1
J gene: TRBJ2-1
CDR3 DNA: TGCGCCAGCAGCCAAGAGACTAGCGGGAGTTACAATGAGCAGTTCTTC
CDR3 protein: CASSQETSGSYNEQFF

clone size: NA
D gene: NA
V gene: TRBV7-3
J gene: TRBJ2-2
CDR3 DNA: TGTGCCATCAGGGTCGACACCGGGGAGCTGTTTTTT
CDR3 protein: CAIRVDTGELFF

clone size: NA
D gene: NA
V gene: TRBV20-1
J gene: TRBJ2-3
CDR3 DNA: TGCAGTGCTAGTCCCTTAGGGGCTAGCACAGATACGCAGTATTTT
CDR3 protein: CSASPLGASTDTQYF

clone size: NA
D gene: TRBD1
V gene: TRBV4-2
J gene: TRBJ1-1
CDR3 DNA: TGTGCCAGCAGCCAAGATCAGACAGGGGGCATTGAAGCTTTCTTT
CDR3 protein: CASSQDQTGGIEAFF

clone size: NA
D gene: NA
V gene: TRBV7-8
J gene: TRBJ1-2
CDR3 DNA: TGTGCCAGCAGCCCAGACAAAAACTATGGCTACACCTTC
CDR3 protein: CASSPDKNYGYTF

clone size: NA
D gene: NA
V gene: TRBV2
J gene: TRBJ1-5
CDR3 DNA: TGTGCCAGCAGTGAAAGGCTGGACAATCAGCCCCAGCATTTT
CDR3 protein: CASSERLDNQPQHF

clone size: NA
D gene: NA
V gene: TRBV7-2
J gene: TRBJ1-2
CDR3 DNA: TGTGCCAGCAGCTCGCCGGGACGGCACTATGGCTACACCTTC
CDR3 protein: CASSSPGRHYGYTF

clone size: NA
D gene: NA
V gene: TRBV24-1
J gene: TRBJ2-1
CDR3 DNA: TGTGCCACCAGTGACCCGACGACCCTCTCGGGCTACAATGAGCAGTTCTTC
CDR3 protein: CATSDPTTLSGYNEQFF

clone size: NA
D gene: NA
V gene: TRBV11-3
J gene: TRBJ1-1
CDR3 DNA: TGTGCCAGCAGCTTAGATGGACCCTCGAACACTGAAGCTTTCTTT
CDR3 protein: CASSLDGPSNTEAFF

clone size: once
D gene: NA
V gene: TRBV3-1/TRBV3-2
J gene: TRBJ1-2
CDR3 DNA: TGTGCCAGCAGCCAAGGGGTTGAGAGCCAGGGCTATGGCTACACCTTC
CDR3 protein: CASSQGVESQGYGYTF

clone size: NA
D gene: NA
V gene: TRBV7-9
J gene: TRBJ1-1
CDR3 DNA: TGTGCCACCGGTTGGGCGAACACTGAAGCTTTCTTT
CDR3 protein: CATGWANTEAFF

clone size: once
D gene: NA
V gene: TRBV4-1
J gene: TRBJ2-3
CDR3 DNA: TGCGCCAGCAGCCAAACTATGTCCGATACGCAGTATTTT
CDR3 protein: CASSQTMSDTQYF

clone size: NA
D gene: NA
V gene: TRBV7-9
J gene: TRBJ2-3
CDR3 DNA: TGTGCCAGCAGCTCCCAATCGGGGGTTACAGATACGCAGTATTTT
CDR3 protein: CASSSQSGVTDTQYF

clone size: NA
D gene: TRBD1
V gene: TRBV5-8
J gene: TRBJ1-1
CDR3 DNA: TGTGCCAGCTGGACAGGGAATTTAAACACTGAAGCTTTCTTT
CDR3 protein: CASWTGNLNTEAFF

clone size: NA
D gene: TRBD1
V gene: TRBV13
J gene: TRBJ2-7
CDR3 DNA: TGTGCCAGCAGCCAAGGACAGGGGTACTCCTACGAGCAGTACTTC
CDR3 protein: CASSQGQGYSYEQYF

clone size: NA
D gene: NA
V gene: TRBV19
J gene: TRBJ1-1
CDR3 DNA: TGTGCCAGTAGTATAGGACCGACATGGAGCATGAACACTGAAGCTTTCTTT
CDR3 protein: CASSIGPTWSMNTEAFF

clone size: NA
D gene: NA
V gene: TRBV7-8
J gene: TRBJ1-2
CDR3 DNA: TGTGCCAGCAGCTTGGGTCCGCTACAAGGAGTTGGCTACACCTTC
CDR3 protein: CASSLGPLQGVGYTF

clone size: NA
D gene: NA
V gene: TRBV6-5
J gene: TRBJ1-2
CDR3 DNA: TGTGCCAGCAGTTGGACAGAGGGTGATATAAATGGCTACACCTTC
CDR3 protein: CASSWTEGDINGYTF

clone size: NA
D gene: NA
V gene: TRBV19
J gene: TRBJ1-5
CDR3 DNA: TGTGCCAGTAGTATAGAGGCGAAAGGAGGCAATCAGCCCCAGCATTTT
CDR3 protein: CASSIEAKGGNQPQHF

clone size: once
D gene: NA
V gene: TRBV21-1
J gene: TRBJ1-1
CDR3 DNA: TGTGCCAGCACCCTAACGGGACAGGGGGTGGCTTTCTTT
CDR3 protein: CASTLTGQGVAFF

clone size: NA
D gene: TRBD1
V gene: TRBV2
J gene: TRBJ1-3
CDR3 DNA: TGTGCCAGCAGGGGGGACAGGGGAAACACCATATATTTT
CDR3 protein: CASRGDRGNTIYF

clone size: NA
D gene: TRBD1
V gene: TRBV7-9
J gene: TRBJ1-4
CDR3 DNA: TGTGCCAGCAGTTTGGGACAGGGGGCGATTGAAAAACTGTTTTTT
CDR3 protein: CASSLGQGAIEKLFF

clone size: NA
D gene: NA
V gene: TRBV9
J gene: TRBJ1-2
CDR3 DNA: TGTGCCAGCAGCGTAGCTATAGGGGGGCTCTATGGCTACACCTTC
CDR3 protein: CASSVAIGGLYGYTF

clone size: once
D gene: NA
V gene: TRBV28
J gene: TRBJ1-1
CDR3 DNA: TGTGCCAGCAGTCTCCCCGCTGGAACTGAAGCTTTCTTT
CDR3 protein: CASSLPAGTEAFF